These 24 T cell receptor beta chains were sequenced from one sample in a study of blood T cell repertoires in COVID-19. Sequencing used immunoSEQ multiplex PCR; TCRdb keeps in-frame clones, though not all of them. The data show around 120,000 clones, with around 90% seen just once and about 1.5% held by the top ten. Sequencing was carried out using peripheral blood. The receptors stem from a human donor in a cohort sampled during active COVID-19.

This clone was recorded once. This chain connects TRBV11-1 to TRBJ2-5; 7 positions match TRBD2. Germline V gives CDR1 SGHAT, CDR2 FQDESV (reference sequence). The CDR3 has 14 amino acids. V dropped 5 bases and J dropped 5; count of bases not matched to a gene: 8. CDR3 region: CASSTGLGGETQYF. DNA of the CDR3: TGTGCCAGCAGCACGGGACTGGGGGGGGAGACCCAGTACTTC.

The chain is built from TRBV10-2 and TRBJ2-7, with D possibly TRBD1 on 5 matching bases. Germline assignment: CDR1 WSHSY and CDR2 SAAADI. V was trimmed by 0 bases and J by 4 bases, leaving 13 bases between them. The CDR3 spans 15 residues. CDR3 in DNA: TGCGCCAGCAGTGAGTCTTTGGTGACAGTTTACGAGCAGTACTTC. As protein: CASSESLVTVYEQYF.

The rearrangement uses TRBV3-1 (or the pseudogene TRBV3-2) and TRBJ2-7, with D perhaps matching TRBD2 (6 bases). V shed 4 bases and J shed 3 bases, with 16 bases lying between them. Germline V gene lookup returns CDR1 LGHDT and CDR2 YNNKEL (reference sequence). CDR3 length: 15 amino acids. The CDR3 DNA sequence: TGTGCCAGCAGCCTAACTCCGAAGGGACTCTACGAGCAGTACTTC. Amino acids: CASSLTPKGLYEQYF.

This clone occurred once. This chain uses TRBV24-1 with TRBJ2-5, with D unresolved. Trimming removed 7 bases from V and 0 bases from J, with 8 bases in between. The CDR3 contains 13 residues. CDR1 is KGHDR, CDR2 SFDVKD, per germline. The CDR3 loop is CATSDSHQETQYF. The CDR3 bases are TGTGCCACCAGCGACTCCCACCAAGAGACCCAGTACTTC.

This chain links TRBV5-8 with TRBJ2-1; 7 bases are shared with TRBD2. The ends lost 0 bases at V and 9 bases at J; junction bases unmatched: 3. Germline-derived CDR1 and CDR2 are SGHTS and YDEGEE. This CDR3 comprises 13 residues. The CDR3 region is CASSLGLAVEQFF. CDR3 bases: TGTGCCAGCAGCTTGGGACTAGCAGTTGAGCAGTTCTTC.

V usage is TRBV2 and J usage is TRBJ2-1; D possibly corresponds to TRBD2 (7 bases). The CDR3 loop spans 14 amino acids. V was clipped by 7 bases and J by 4 bases, with 14 bases between them. Looked up from germline, CDR1 is SNHLY and CDR2 is FYNNEI. CDR3 sequence reads: CASKGGGIYNEQFF. CDR3 bases: TGTGCCAGCAAAGGGGGGGGGATTTACAATGAGCAGTTCTTC. The whole variable domain, filled in from reference TRBV2 and TRBJ2-1, reads EPEVTQTPSHQVTQMGQEVILRCVPISNHLYFYWYRQILGQKVEFLVSFYNNEISEKSEIFDDQFSVERPDGSNFTLKIRSTKLEDSAMYFCASKGGGIYNEQFFGPGTRLTVL.

This chain uses TRBV14 with TRBJ2-7; D unresolved. The CDR3 totals 11 residues. Germline CDR1 SGHDN, CDR2 FVKESK. The ends were cut back, 8 bases at V and 4 bases at J, with 9 bases in the middle. The CDR3 DNA reads as TGTGCCAGCTCTCACGGGTACGAGCAGTACTTC. Amino acids: CASSHGYEQYF.

CDR3 in amino acids: CASSLSISSGRGYEQYF. The DNA of the CDR3 is TGTGCCAGCAGTTTATCGATATCTAGCGGGAGAGGTTACGAGCAGTACTTC. V and J are TRBV27 and TRBJ2-7, with 10 bases aligning to TRBD2. The CDR3 loop spans 17 amino acids. Germline CDR1 is MNHEY and CDR2 is SMNVEV (reference sequence). V lost 0 bases, J lost 4 bases, and 9 bases stayed unmatched.

The chain carries TRBV7-9 and TRBJ1-6, with D perhaps TRBD1 (6 bases). The germline V gene has CDR1 SEHNR and CDR2 FQNEAQ (reference sequence). The CDR3 runs to 16 residues. Trimming shortened V by 6 bases and J by 7 bases, and 19 bases separated the two germline ends. The DNA of the CDR3 is TGTGCCAGCAGTCGCCTATTAACAGGGATGAATTCACCCCTCCACTTT. As protein: CASSRLLTGMNSPLHF.

The chain links TRBV12-3 or TRBV12-4 to TRBJ2-3; 7 bases line up with TRBD1. The V and J ends lost 6 bases and 4 bases, in that order; junction bases with no gene match: 4. This CDR3 has 13 residues. CDR3 coding DNA: TGTGCCAGCAGACGACAGGGATCAGATACGCAGTATTTT. It yields the protein CASRRQGSDTQYF.

The chain joins TRBV30 to TRBJ1-5; tentative D call: TRBD1 (5 bases). The CDR3 is 15 residues long. V lost 5 bases and J 6 bases, leaving 20 bases between the germline ends. The germline CDR1 and CDR2 sequences are GTSNPN and SVGIG (reference sequence). The CDR3 DNA follows: TGTGCCTGGGGTCCCGGACACCTAGGGGCTCAGCCCCAGCATTTT. Amino acids: CAWGPGHLGAQPQHF.

The chain joins TRBV7-9 to TRBJ1-1; 7 nucleotides align to TRBD1. There are 14 residues in the CDR3. Germline V gene data show CDR1 as SEHNR and CDR2 as FQNEAQ (reference sequence). The V gene end was trimmed by 4 bases and the J gene end by 0 bases; junction bases not matched to a gene: 2. The CDR3 region has the DNA TGTGCCAGCAGCTCGGGACAGATGAACACTGAAGCTTTCTTT. This translates into CASSSGQMNTEAFF.

The chain couples TRBV5-1 to TRBJ2-7; 11 bases are a match to TRBD1. Germline lookup yields CDR1 SGHRS and CDR2 YFSETQ. The CDR3 spans 15 residues. The trim removed 5 bases at V and 5 bases at J, leaving 9 bases unmatched. The CDR3 loop is CASSLPGQGDHEQYF. The CDR3 DNA reads as TGCGCCAGCAGTTTACCGGGACAGGGGGACCACGAGCAGTACTTC. Together with reference TRBV5-1 and TRBJ2-7, the CDR3 gives the full variable domain: KAGVTQTPRYLIKTRGQQVTLSCSPISGHRSVSWYQQTPGQGLQFLFEYFSETQRNKGNFPGRFSGRQFSNSRSEMNVSTLELGDSALYLCASSLPGQGDHEQYFGPGTRLTVT.

The CDR3 DNA reads as TGTGCCAGCAGCTTACAGGGGGGTCAGCCCCAGCATTTT. Translation: CASSLQGGQPQHF. The chain has TRBV7-2 and TRBJ1-5; 7 bases are a match to TRBD1. Germline trimming cut 2 bases from V and 6 bases from J; bases unmatched to any gene: 1. This CDR3 is built from 13 residues. CDR1 and CDR2 (germline): SGHTA, FQGNSA.

The rearrangement uses TRBV11-2 and TRBJ1-1; 7 bases match TRBD1. Looked up from germline, CDR1 is SGHAT and CDR2 is FQNNGV. The CDR3 loop spans 18 amino acids. V gave up 0 bases and J gave up 6 bases; unmatched junction bases: 16. In DNA, the CDR3 is TGTGCCAGCAGCTTAGATGACGAACCGGGACAGAATGAGGCTGAAGCTTTCTTT. It encodes CASSLDDEPGQNEAEAFF.

This chain joins TRBV2 and TRBJ2-3, with TRBD1 matching 7 bases. The V segment lost 4 bases and the J segment 4 bases; nucleotides outside the gene matches: 5. The CDR3 contains 14 residues. Germline assignment: CDR1 SNHLY and CDR2 FYNNEI. The CDR3 DNA is TGTGCCAGCAGTGTCCAGGGGACAGCAGATACGCAGTATTTT. This gives the protein CASSVQGTADTQYF.

This clone was detected only once. The rearrangement uses TRBV10-3 and TRBJ2-4; possible D gene TRBD1, 7 bases. Germline V CDR1 and CDR2: ENHRY, SYGVKD. This CDR3 is built from 15 residues. Trimming pared 0 bases from V and 5 bases from J, leaving 11 bases between. This CDR3 reads CAISESGRGENIQYF. The CDR3 nucleotides are TGTGCCATCAGTGAGTCCGGCAGGGGGGAAAACATTCAGTACTTC.

The chain joins TRBV6-6 to TRBJ2-6; 8 bases are a match to TRBD1. Germline V gene sequence: CDR1 MNHNY, CDR2 SVGAGI (reference sequence). V dropped 6 bases and J dropped 4; count of bases not matched to a gene: 8. The CDR3 totals 16 residues. CDR3 region: CASRDRVGSGANVLTF. CDR3 sequence (DNA): TGTGCCAGCAGGGACAGGGTAGGGAGCGGGGCCAACGTCCTGACTTTC.

The chain carries TRBV15 and TRBJ2-7; D perhaps matches TRBD2 (6 bases). This CDR3 has 15 amino acids. In germline, CDR1 is LNHNV, CDR2 YYDKDF (reference sequence). Deletions cut 2 bases from V and 1 base from J, with 12 bases between. DNA of the CDR3: TGTGCCACCAGCAGACGGAGAGCGGGTTCCTACGAGCAGTACTTC. This sequence encodes CATSRRRAGSYEQYF.

The chain employs TRBV2 and TRBJ2-2, with D possibly being TRBD1 (5 bases). With 3 bases removed from V and 2 bases from J, the gap between germline ends came to 10 bases. Germline V gene lookup returns CDR1 SNHLY and CDR2 FYNNEI. This CDR3 contains 15 residues. The CDR3 loop is CASSDSRVNTGELFF. CDR3 DNA: TGTGCCAGCAGTGACAGCAGGGTTAACACCGGGGAGCTGTTTTTT.

This clone was seen only a few times. J is TRBJ1-4 and V is TRBV15, with 9 nucleotides matching TRBD1. Per the germline V gene, CDR1 is LNHNV and CDR2 is YYDKDF (reference sequence). This CDR3 region has 18 residues. The V segment lost 1 base and the J segment 8 bases; nucleotides outside the gene matches: 14. This CDR3 is CATSRGTGTGLRGEKLFF. CDR3 DNA: TGTGCCACCAGCAGAGGAACCGGGACAGGGCTCCGGGGGGAAAAACTGTTTTTT.

V gene TRBV15 combines with J gene TRBJ1-5; D may be TRBD1 (5 bases). This CDR3 is 17 amino acids long. CDR1 is LNHNV and CDR2 is YYDKDF in the germline V gene (reference sequence). Trimming shortened V by 0 bases and J by 0 bases, and 12 bases separated the two germline ends. The CDR3 coding sequence is TGTGCCACCAGCAGAGATACCAGGGCCTATAGCAATCAGCCCCAGCATTTT. Protein sequence: CATSRDTRAYSNQPQHF.

The chain joins TRBV18 to TRBJ2-7; 15 nucleotides agree with TRBD2. In germline, CDR1 is KGHSH, CDR2 LQKENI. J gave up 0 bases and V 6 bases, and 9 bases lay outside the gene matches. The CDR3 covers 18 residues. The CDR3 region has the DNA TGTGCCAGCTCCCCGGGACTAGCGGGAGGAGCCGGCTCCTACGAGCAGTACTTC. Translation gives CASSPGLAGGAGSYEQYF.

The chain links TRBV13 to TRBJ2-7; 11 bases fit TRBD2. With V trimmed by 5 bases and J by 1 base, 4 bases remained unmatched. Germline-derived CDR1 and CDR2 are PRHDT and FYEKMQ (reference sequence). The CDR3 covers 15 residues. This CDR3 is CASSEGTSGSYEQYF. Written as DNA, the CDR3 is TGTGCCAGCAGCGAAGGGACTAGCGGTTCCTACGAGCAGTACTTC.